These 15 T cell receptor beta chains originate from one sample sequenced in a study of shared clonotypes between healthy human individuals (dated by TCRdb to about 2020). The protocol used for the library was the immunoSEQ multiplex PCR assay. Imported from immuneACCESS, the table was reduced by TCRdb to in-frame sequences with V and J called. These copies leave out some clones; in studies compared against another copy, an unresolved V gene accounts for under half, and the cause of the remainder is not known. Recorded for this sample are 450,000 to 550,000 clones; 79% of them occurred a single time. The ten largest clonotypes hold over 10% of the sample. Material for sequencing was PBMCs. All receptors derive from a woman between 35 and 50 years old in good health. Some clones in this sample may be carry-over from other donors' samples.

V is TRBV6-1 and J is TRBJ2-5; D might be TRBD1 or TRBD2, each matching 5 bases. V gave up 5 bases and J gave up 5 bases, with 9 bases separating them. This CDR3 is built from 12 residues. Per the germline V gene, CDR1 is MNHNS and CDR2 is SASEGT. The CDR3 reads CASSFEGETQYF. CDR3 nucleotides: TGTGCCAGCAGTTTCGAGGGGGAGACCCAGTACTTC.

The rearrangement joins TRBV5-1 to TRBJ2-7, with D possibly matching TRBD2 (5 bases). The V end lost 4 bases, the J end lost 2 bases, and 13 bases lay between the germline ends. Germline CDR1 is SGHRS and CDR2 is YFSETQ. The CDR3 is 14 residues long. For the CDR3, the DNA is TGCGCCAGCAGCCTGATTAGCGTCCCCTACGAGCAGTACTTC. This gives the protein CASSLISVPYEQYF.

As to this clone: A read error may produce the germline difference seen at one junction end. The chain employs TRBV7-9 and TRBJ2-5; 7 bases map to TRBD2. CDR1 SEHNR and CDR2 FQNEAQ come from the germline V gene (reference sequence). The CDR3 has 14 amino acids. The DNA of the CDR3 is TGTGCCAGCAGCGTAGCGGGTTCGGTAGAGACCCAGTACTTC. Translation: CASSVAGSVETQYF.

The CDR3 spells CASSPATGKQFF. CDR3 sequence (DNA): TGTGCCAGCTCACCAGCGACGGGGAAGCAGTTCTTC. V and J are TRBV18 and TRBJ2-1; tentative D call: TRBD2 (5 bases). CDR3 length equals 12 residues. V was clipped by 2 bases and J by 11 bases, with 10 bases between them. CDR1 and CDR2 from the germline V gene are KGHSH and LQKENI. The full variable domain, completed using reference TRBV18 and TRBJ2-1, is NAGVMQNPRHLVRRRGQEARLRCSPMKGHSHVYWYRQLPEEGLKFMVYLQKENIIDESGMPKERFSAEFPKEGPSILRIQQVVRGDSAAYFCASSPATGKQFFGPGTRLTVL.

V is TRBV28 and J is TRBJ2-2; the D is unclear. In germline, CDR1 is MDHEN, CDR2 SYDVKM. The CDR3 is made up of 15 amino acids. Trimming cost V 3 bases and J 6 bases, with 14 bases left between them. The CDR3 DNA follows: TGTGCCAGCAGTTTCCCTGGACCCAGCGCCGGGGAGCTGTTTTTT. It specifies CASSFPGPSAGELFF.

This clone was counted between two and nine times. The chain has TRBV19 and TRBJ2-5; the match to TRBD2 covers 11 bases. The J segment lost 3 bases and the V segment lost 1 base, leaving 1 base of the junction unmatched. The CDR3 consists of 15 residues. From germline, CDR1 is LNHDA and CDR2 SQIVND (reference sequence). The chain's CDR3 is CASSIAGLAEETQYF. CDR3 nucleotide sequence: TGTGCCAGTAGTATAGCGGGACTAGCGGAAGAGACCCAGTACTTC.

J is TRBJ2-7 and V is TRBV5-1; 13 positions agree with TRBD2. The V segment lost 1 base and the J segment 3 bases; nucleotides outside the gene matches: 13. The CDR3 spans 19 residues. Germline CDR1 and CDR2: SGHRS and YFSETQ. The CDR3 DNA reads TGCGCCAGCAGCTTGTACTCTTCCGGGACTAGCGGGATAAGCTACGAGCAGTACTTC. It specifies CASSLYSSGTSGISYEQYF.

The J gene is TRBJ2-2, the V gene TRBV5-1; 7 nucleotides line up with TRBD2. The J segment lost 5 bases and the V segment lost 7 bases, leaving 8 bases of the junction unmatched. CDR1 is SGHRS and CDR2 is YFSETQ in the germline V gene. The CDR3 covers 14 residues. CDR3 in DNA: TGCGCCAGCGGGGAGGGAAAGGAGACCGGGGAGCTGTTTTTT. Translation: CASGEGKETGELFF. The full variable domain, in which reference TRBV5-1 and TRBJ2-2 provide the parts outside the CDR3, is KAGVTQTPRYLIKTRGQQVTLSCSPISGHRSVSWYQQTPGQGLQFLFEYFSETQRNKGNFPGRFSGRQFSNSRSEMNVSTLELGDSALYLCASGEGKETGELFFGEGSRLTVL.

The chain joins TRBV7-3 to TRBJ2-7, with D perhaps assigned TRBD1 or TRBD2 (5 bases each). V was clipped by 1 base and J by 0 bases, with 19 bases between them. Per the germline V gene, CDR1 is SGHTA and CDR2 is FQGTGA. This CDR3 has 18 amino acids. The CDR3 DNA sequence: TGTGCCAGCAGCTTAAATGAGGGGAGCAGGAGCAGCTCCTACGAGCAGTACTTC. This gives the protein CASSLNEGSRSSSYEQYF.

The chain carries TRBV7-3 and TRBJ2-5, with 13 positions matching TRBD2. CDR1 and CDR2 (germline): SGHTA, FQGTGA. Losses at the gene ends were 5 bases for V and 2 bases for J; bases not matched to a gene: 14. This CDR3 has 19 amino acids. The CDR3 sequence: CASSPTSGRTGIQQETQYF. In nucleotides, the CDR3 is TGTGCCAGCAGCCCGACTAGCGGGAGGACCGGCATTCAGCAAGAGACCCAGTACTTC.

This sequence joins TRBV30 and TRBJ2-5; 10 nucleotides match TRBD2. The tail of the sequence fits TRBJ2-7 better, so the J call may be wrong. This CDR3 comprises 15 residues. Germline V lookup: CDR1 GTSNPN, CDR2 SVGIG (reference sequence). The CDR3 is CAWSEGGLASSEQYF. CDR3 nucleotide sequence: TGTGCCTGGAGTGAGGGGGGACTAGCGTCGTCCGAGCAGTACTTC.

The CDR3 protein is CASKPRGGPTYEQYF. CDR3 DNA sequence: TGTGCCAGCAAACCGAGGGGAGGGCCCACCTACGAGCAGTACTTC. The chain is built from TRBV28 and TRBJ2-7, with 7 bases matching TRBD2. The CDR3 covers 15 residues. V was clipped by 7 bases and J by 2 bases; unmatched bases: 11. Looked up from germline, CDR1 is MDHEN and CDR2 is SYDVKM.

The CDR3 DNA follows: TGTGCCATCAGTGCCCAGATTGGGTTAGGGGAGACCCAGTACTTC. It is translated as CAISAQIGLGETQYF. V is TRBV10-3 and J is TRBJ2-5, with D hard to call. CDR3 length equals 15 residues. The V end was cut by 4 bases, the J end by 5 bases, with 17 bases between. The germline gives CDR1 ENHRY, CDR2 SYGVKD.

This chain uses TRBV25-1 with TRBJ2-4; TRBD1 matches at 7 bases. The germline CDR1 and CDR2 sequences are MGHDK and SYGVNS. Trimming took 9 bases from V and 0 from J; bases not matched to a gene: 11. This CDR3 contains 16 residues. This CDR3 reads CARGQPICIAKNIQYF. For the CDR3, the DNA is TGTGCCAGGGGACAGCCCATATGTATAGCCAAAAACATTCAGTACTTC. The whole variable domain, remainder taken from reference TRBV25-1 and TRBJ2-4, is EADIYQTPRYLVIGTGKKITLECSQTMGHDKMYWYQQDPGMELHLIHYSYGVNSTEKGDLSSESTVSRIRTEHFPLTLESARPSHTSQYLCARGQPICIAKNIQYFGAGTRLSVL.

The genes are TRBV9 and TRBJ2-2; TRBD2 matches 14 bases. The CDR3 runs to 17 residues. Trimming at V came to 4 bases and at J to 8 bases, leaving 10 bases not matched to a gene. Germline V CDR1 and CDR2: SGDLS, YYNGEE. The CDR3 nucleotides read TGTGCCAGCAGCCTCGGACTAGCGGGAGGCCTCTCAGGGGAGCTGTTTTTT. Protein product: CASSLGLAGGLSGELFF. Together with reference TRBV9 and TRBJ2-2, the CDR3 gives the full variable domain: DSGVTQTPKHLITATGQRVTLRCSPRSGDLSVYWYQQSLDQGLQFLIQYYNGEERAKGNILERFSAQQFPDLHSELNLSSLELGDSALYFCASSLGLAGGLSGELFFGEGSRLTVL.